This T cell receptor (beta chain) comes out of a study of blood T cell repertoires in COVID-19. Study details: Samples of COVID-19 (acute and convalescent) were obtained from the United States, Italy and Spain. T cells, B-cell-depleted T cells, or PBMCs supplied cDNA or gDNA.

Generated by immunoSEQ multiplex PCR, the TCRdb table keeps only in-frame clones and is missing some. The table includes about 280,000 clones, approximately 90% detected once. Trimming took off 1 base at V and 7 bases at J, with 13 bases between the two ends. The CDR3 consists of 15 residues. The germline V gene encodes CDR1 SEHNR and CDR2 FQNEAQ (reference sequence). Sequencing was carried out using peripheral blood. The sequence was obtained from a man in his forties with acute or convalescent COVID-19. The chain employs TRBV7-9 and TRBJ1-4; tentative D call: TRBD1 (6 bases). CDR3 coding DNA: TGTGCCAGCAGCTTAGGGGGGCAGGGAGCTGAAAAACTGTTTTTT. It is translated as CASSLGGQGAEKLFF.